This TCR beta chain came from a study of blood T cell repertoires in COVID-19 (dated by TCRdb to 2020 to 2022). Describing the broader study: The collaborator samples originated in the United States, Italy and Spain and spanned the acute and convalescent phases of COVID-19. The prospective study material was composed of cDNA or gDNA derived from T cells, B-cell-depleted T cells, or PBMCs. Deeply sampled blood TCRbeta repertoires from subjects exposed to, actively infected with, or recovered from COVID-19 were included in the dataset. The repertoires were released in a freely available public database intended as a resource for research on the immune response to SARS-CoV-2. Samples were obtained from the ongoing ImmuneRACE study (first 160 participants) and from approximately 1,200 subjects provided by 6 global collaborators. The sample metadata nearly always contained a de-identified subject ID, COVID-19 status, age in years and sex. HLA class I and class II types, where available, came from metadata supplied by the sample provider rather than from assay-based typing.

The immunoSEQ Assay, a bias-controlled multiplex PCR, was used to amplify TCRbeta CDR3 regions from genomic DNA. Per the original workflow: Nucleated cell counts per sample were estimated from amplification of reference gene primers within the assay. Sequence reads were collapsed and filtered to measure the absolute abundance of every unique TCRbeta CDR3 rearrangement. For each sample, productive Simpson clonality was calculated as the square root of Simpson's diversity index across productive rearrangements. TCRdb retrieved this table from immuneACCESS and kept in-frame rearrangements only. Not all clones are present; in checked studies, unresolved V genes account for under half, and no reason is known for the remainder. Clonal size and the V and J genes are those of that table, whereas D and trimming came from the DNA. The sample has roughly 410,000 clones on record, about 88% of them singletons. The ten top clones hold about 1.4% of the sample.

Findings and caveats that apply to the study as a whole: Clinical and demographic metadata were provided uncurated, with the amount varying by source and participant.

There are 12 amino acids in the CDR3, from cysteine to phenylalanine inclusive. The kept DNA is CDR3 alone, 36 bases in frame from the first base. Clipping removes 6 bases from V and 5 bases from J, with 2 as the unmatched junction base count. For CDR1 and CDR2, the germline V gene lists SQVTM and ANQGSEA. One collaborating source in Seattle enrolled patients during active infection and followed them longitudinally through the course of disease. Collaborating institutions collected whole blood in K2EDTA tubes following their own protocols. For TCRbeta analysis, collaborators shipped samples in one of three forms: frozen whole blood, isolated PBMCs, or DNA extracted from either of those sample types. With regard to this clone: This clone's antigen is unknown. Base qualities are not recorded, but no much larger clone differs from it by a single base.

This sequence originates from a middle-aged woman with COVID-19, enrolled during active disease. The sequenced sample consisted of peripheral blood. The sequence joins TRBV29-1 to TRBJ2-7, with 12 middle bases fitting TRBD1. The CDR3 reads as follows: CSVGTGGDEQYF. The DNA sequence reads TGCAGCGTGGGGACAGGGGGCGACGAGCAGTACTTC.